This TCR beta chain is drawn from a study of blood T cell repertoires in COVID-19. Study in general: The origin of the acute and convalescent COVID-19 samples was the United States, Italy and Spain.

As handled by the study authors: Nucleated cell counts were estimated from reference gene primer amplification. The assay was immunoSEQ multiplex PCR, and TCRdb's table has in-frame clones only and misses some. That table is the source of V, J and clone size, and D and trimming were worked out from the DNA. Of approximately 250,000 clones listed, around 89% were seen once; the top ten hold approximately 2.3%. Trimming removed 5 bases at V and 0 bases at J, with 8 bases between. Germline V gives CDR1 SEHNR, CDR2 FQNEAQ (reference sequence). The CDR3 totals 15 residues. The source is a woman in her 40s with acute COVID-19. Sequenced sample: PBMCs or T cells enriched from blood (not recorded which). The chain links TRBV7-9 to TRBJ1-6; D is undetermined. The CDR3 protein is CASSPQSSYNSPLHF. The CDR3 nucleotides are TGTGCCAGCAGCCCACAGAGCTCCTATAATTCACCCCTCCACTTT.